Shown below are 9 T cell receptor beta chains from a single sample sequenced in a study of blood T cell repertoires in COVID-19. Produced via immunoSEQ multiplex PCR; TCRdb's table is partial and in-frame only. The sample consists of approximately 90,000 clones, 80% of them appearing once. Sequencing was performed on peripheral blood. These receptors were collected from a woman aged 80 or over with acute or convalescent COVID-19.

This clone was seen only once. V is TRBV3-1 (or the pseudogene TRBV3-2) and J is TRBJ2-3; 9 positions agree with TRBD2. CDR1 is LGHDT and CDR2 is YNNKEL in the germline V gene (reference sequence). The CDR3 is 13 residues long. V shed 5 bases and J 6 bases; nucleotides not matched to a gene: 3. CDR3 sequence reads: CASSGTSRDTQYF. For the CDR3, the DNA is TGTGCCAGCAGCGGGACTAGCCGGGATACGCAGTATTTT.

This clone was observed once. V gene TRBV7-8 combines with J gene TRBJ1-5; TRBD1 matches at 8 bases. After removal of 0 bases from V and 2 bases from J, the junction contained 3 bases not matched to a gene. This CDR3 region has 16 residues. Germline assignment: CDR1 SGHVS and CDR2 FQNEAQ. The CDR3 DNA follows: TGTGCCAGCAGCTTAGCAACAGGGGGTCGCAATCAGCCCCAGCATTTT. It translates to CASSLATGGRNQPQHF.

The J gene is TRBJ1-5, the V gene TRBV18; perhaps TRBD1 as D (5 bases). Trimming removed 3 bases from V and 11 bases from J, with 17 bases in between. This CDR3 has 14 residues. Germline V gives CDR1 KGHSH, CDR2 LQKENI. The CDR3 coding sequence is TGTGCCAGCTCACCCGGGGAGGGGCGCTTGTCCCAGCATTTT. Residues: CASSPGEGRLSQHF.

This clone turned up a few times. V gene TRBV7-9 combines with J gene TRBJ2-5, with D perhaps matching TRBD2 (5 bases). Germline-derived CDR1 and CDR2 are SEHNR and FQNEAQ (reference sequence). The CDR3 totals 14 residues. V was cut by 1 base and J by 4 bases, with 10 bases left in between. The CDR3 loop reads CASSLERVLETQYF. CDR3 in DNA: TGTGCCAGCAGCTTAGAGAGGGTGTTAGAGACCCAGTACTTC. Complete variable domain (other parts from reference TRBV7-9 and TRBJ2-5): DTGVSQNPRHKITKRGQNVTFRCDPISEHNRLYWYRQTLGQGPEFLTYFQNEAQLEKSRLLSDRFSAERPKGSFSTLEIQRTEQGDSAMYLCASSLERVLETQYFGPGTRLLVL.

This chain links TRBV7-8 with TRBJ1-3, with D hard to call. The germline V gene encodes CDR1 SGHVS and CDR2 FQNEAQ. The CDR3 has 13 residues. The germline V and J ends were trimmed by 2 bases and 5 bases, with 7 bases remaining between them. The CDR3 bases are TGTGCCAGCAGCTTACAAGACAGAAACACCATATATTTT. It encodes CASSLQDRNTIYF.

The CDR3 region is CASSVRQHSGNTIYF. CDR3 nucleotide sequence: TGTGCCAGCAGCGTTAGACAGCATTCTGGAAACACCATATATTTT. V is TRBV3-1 (or the pseudogene TRBV3-2) and J is TRBJ1-3; tentatively, D is TRBD1 (5 bases). CDR1 is LGHDT and CDR2 is YNNKEL in the germline V gene (reference sequence). The ends were cut back, 5 bases at V and 1 base at J, with 12 bases in the middle. The CDR3 is made up of 15 amino acids.

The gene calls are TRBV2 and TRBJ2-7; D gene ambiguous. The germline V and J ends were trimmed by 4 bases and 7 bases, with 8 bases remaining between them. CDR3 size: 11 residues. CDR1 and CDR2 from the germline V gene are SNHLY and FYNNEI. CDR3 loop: CASSGYREQYF. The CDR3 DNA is TGTGCCAGCAGTGGTTATAGAGAGCAGTACTTC. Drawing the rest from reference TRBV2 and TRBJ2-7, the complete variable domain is EPEVTQTPSHQVTQMGQEVILRCVPISNHLYFYWYRQILGQKVEFLVSFYNNEISEKSEIFDDQFSVERPDGSNFTLKIRSTKLEDSAMYFCASSGYREQYFGPGTRLTVT.

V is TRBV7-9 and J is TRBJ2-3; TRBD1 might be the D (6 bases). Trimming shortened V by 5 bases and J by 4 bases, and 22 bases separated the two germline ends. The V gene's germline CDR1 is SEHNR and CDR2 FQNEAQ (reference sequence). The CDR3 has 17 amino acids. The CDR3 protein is CASSTADRLYRADTQYF. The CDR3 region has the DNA TGTGCCAGCAGCACCGCAGACAGGCTTTATCGTGCAGATACGCAGTATTTT.

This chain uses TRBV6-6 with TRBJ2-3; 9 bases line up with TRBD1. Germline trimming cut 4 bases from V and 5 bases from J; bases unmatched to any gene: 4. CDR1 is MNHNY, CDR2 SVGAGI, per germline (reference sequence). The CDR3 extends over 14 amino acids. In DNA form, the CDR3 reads TGTGCCAGCAGTTCCGGACAGGGGAGAGATACGCAGTATTTT. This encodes CASSSGQGRDTQYF.